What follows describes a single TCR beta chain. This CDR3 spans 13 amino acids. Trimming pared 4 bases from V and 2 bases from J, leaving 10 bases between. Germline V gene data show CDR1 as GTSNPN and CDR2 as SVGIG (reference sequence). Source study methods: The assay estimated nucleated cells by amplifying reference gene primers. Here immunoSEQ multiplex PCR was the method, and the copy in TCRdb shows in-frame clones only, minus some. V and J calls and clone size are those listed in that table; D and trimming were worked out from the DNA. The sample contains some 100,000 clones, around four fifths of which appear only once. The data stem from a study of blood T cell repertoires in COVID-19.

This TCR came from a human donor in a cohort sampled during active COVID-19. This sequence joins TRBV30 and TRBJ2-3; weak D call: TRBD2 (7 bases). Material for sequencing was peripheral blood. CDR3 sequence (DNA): TGTGCCTGGACGCGGGGGCACACAGATACGCAGTATTTT. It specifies CAWTRGHTDTQYF.